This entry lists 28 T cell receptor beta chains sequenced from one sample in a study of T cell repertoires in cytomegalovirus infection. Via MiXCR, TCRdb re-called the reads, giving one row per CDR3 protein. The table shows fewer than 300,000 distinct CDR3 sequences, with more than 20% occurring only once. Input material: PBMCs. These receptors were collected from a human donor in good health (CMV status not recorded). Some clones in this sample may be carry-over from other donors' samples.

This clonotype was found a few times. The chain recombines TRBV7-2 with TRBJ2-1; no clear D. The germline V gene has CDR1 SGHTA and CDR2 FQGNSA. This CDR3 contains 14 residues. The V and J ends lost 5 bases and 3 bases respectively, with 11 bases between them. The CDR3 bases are TGTGCCAGCAGCCCCCTCGCCAGCTACAATGAGCAGTTCTTC. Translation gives CASSPLASYNEQFF.

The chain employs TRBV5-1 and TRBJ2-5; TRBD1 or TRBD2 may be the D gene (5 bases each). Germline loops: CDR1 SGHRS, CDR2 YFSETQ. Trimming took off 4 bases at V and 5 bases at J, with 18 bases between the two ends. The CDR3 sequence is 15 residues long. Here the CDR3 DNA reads TGCGCCAGCAGCAAGGGACCCCGGAGCTTGGAGACCCAGTACTTC. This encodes CASSKGPRSLETQYF.

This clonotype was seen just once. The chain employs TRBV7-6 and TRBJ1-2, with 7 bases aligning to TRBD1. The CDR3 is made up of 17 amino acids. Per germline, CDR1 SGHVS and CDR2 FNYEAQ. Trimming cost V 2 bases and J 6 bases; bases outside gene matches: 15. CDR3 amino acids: CASSLTPTSGTENGYTF. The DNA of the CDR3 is TGTGCCAGCAGCTTAACCCCGACCTCCGGGACAGAAAATGGCTACACCTTC.

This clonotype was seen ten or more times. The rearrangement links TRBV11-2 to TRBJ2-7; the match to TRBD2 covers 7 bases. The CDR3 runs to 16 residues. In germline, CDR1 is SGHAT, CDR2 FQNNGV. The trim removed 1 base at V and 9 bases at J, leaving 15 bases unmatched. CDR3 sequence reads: CASSLVTGPTTGGQYF. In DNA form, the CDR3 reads TGTGCCAGCAGCTTAGTTACGGGCCCTACTACGGGAGGGCAGTACTTC.

The CDR3 nucleotides read TGTGCCAGCAGTGATTTCCCCGGCGGGACCGGGGAGCTGTTTTTT. Translation: CASSDFPGGTGELFF. The chain joins TRBV6-1 to TRBJ2-2; D may be TRBD2 (5 bases). CDR1 and CDR2 from the germline V gene are MNHNS and SASEGT. This CDR3 region has 15 residues. Deletions cut 3 bases from V and 5 bases from J, with 13 bases between.

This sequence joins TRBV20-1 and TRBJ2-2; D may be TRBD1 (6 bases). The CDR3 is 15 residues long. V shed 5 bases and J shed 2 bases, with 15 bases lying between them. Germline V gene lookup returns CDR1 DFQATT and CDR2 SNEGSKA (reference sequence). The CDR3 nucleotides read TGCAGTGCTGGAAACCGACAGGTCAACACCGGGGAGCTGTTTTTT. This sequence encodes CSAGNRQVNTGELFF.

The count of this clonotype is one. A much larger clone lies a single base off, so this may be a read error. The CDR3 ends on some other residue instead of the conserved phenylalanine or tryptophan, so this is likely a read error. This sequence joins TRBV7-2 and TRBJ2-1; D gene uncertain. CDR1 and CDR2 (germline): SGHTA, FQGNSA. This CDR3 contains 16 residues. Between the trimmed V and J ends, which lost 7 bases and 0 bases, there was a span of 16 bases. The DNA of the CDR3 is TGTGCCAGCACCCCCCGGATGCTAGGCTCCTACAATGAGCAGTTCCTC. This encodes CASTPRMLGSYNEQFL.

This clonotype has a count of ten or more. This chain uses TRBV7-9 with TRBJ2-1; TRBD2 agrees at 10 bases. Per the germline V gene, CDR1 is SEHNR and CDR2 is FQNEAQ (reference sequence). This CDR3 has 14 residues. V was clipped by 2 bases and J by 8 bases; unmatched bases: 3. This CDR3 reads CASSLLAGVYEQFF. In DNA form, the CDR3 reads TGTGCCAGCAGCTTACTAGCGGGAGTCTATGAGCAGTTCTTC. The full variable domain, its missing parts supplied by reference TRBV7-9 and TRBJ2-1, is DTGVSQNPRHKITKRGQNVTFRCDPISEHNRLYWYRQTLGQGPEFLTYFQNEAQLEKSRLLSDRFSAERPKGSFSTLEIQRTEQGDSAMYLCASSLLAGVYEQFFGPGTRLTVL.

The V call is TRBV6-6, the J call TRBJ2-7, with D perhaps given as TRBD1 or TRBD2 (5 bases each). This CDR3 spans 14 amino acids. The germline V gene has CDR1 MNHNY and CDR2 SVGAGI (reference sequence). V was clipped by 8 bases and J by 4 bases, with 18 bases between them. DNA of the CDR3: TGTGCCAGCGGAACCGGGACGGCAGCTTACGAGCAGTACTTC. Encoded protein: CASGTGTAAYEQYF.

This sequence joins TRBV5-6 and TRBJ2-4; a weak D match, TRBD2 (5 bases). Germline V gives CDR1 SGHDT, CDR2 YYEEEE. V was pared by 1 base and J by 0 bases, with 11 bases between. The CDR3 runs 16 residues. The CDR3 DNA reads TGTGCCAGCAGCTTGATGGCGGCGGGAGCCAAAAACATTCAGTACTTC. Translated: CASSLMAAGAKNIQYF.

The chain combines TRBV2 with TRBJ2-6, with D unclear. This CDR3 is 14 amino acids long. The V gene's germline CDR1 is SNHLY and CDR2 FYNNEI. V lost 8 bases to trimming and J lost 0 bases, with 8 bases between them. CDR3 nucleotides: TGTGCCAGCGCTGGCTTCTCTGGGGCCAACGTCCTGACTTTC. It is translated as CASAGFSGANVLTF.

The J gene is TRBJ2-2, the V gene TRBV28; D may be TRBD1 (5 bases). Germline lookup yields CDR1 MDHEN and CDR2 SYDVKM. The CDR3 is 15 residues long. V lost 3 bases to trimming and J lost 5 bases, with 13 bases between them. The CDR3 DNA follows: TGTGCCAGCAGTTTGGTTCTTGGGGCAACCGGGGAGCTGTTTTTT. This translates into CASSLVLGATGELFF.

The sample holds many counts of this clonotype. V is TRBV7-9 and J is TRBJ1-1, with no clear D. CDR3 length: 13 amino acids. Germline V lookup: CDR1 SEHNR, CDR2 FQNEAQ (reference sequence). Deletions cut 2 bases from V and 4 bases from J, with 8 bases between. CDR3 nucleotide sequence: TGTGCCAGCAGCTTATTGGATGGCACTGAAGCTTTCTTT. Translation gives CASSLLDGTEAFF.

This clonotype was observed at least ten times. Written as DNA, the CDR3 is TGTGCCAGCAGCAGGGGACGGCCCTCTGGGGCCAACGTCCTGACTTTC. It encodes CASSRGRPSGANVLTF. The genes are TRBV11-2 and TRBJ2-6; D may be TRBD1 or TRBD2 (5 bases each). CDR1 and CDR2 from the germline V gene are SGHAT and FQNNGV. The CDR3 runs to 16 residues. V lost 5 bases and J 0 bases, leaving 11 bases between the germline ends. The full variable domain, its missing parts supplied by reference TRBV11-2 and TRBJ2-6, is EAGVAQSPRYKIIEKRQSVAFWCNPISGHATLYWYQQILGQGPKLLIQFQNNGVVDDSQLPKDRFSAERLKGVDSTLKIQPAKLEDSAVYLCASSRGRPSGANVLTFGAGSRLTVL.

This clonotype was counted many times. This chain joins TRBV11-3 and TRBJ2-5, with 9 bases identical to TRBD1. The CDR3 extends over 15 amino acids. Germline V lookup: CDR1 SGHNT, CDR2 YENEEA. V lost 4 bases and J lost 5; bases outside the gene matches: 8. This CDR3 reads CASSSRTGAGETQYF. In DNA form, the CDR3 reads TGTGCCAGCAGCTCCCGGACAGGGGCTGGGGAGACCCAGTACTTC. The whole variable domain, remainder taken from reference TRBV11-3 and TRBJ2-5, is EAGVVQSPRYKIIEKKQPVAFWCNPISGHNTLYWYLQNLGQGPELLIRYENEEAVDDSQLPKDRFSAERLKGVDSTLKIQPAELGDSAVYLCASSSRTGAGETQYFGPGTRLLVL.

This chain's CDR3 is CASSLDQTSAEQFF. The CDR3, as DNA: TGTGCCAGCAGCTTAGATCAAACTAGCGCTGAGCAGTTCTTC. This sequence joins TRBV11-2 and TRBJ2-1; 7 bases are shared with TRBD2. The junction had 5 bases not matched to a gene; V was cut back by 0 bases and J by 9 bases. The CDR3 length is 14 residues. Germline V gene lookup returns CDR1 SGHAT and CDR2 FQNNGV.

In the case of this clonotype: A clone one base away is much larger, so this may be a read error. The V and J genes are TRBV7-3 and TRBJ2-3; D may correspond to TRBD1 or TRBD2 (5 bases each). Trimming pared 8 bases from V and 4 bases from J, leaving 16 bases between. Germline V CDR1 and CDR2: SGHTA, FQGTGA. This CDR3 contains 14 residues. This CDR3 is CASGTGTGPDTQYF. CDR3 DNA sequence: TGTGCCAGCGGAACGGGAACGGGGCCAGATACGCAGTATTTT.

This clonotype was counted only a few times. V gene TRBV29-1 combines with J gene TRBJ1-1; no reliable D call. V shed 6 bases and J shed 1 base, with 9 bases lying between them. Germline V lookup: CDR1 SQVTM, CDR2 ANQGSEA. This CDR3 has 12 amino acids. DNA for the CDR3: TGCAGCGTCGAGCACAGGAACACTGAAGCTTTCTTT. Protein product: CSVEHRNTEAFF.

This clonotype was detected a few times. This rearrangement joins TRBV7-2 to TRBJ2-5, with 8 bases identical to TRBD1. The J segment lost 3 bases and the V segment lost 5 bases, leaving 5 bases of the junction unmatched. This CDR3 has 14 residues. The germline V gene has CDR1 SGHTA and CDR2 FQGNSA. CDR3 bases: TGTGCCAGCAGCCGCGTGGGACAGGAAGAGACCCAGTACTTC. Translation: CASSRVGQEETQYF.

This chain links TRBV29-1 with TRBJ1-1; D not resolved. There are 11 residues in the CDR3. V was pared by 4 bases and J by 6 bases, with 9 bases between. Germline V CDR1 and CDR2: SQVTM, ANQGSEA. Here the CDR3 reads CSVVPVPEAFF. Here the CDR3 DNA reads TGCAGCGTTGTGCCGGTTCCTGAAGCTTTCTTT.

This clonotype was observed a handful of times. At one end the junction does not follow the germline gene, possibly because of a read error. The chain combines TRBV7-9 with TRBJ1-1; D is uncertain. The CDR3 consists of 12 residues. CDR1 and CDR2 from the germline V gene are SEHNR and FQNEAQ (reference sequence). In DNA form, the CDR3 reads TGTGCCAGCAGGGATACCCGGGTAGGCCAAGAATTT. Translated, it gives CASRDTRVGQEF.

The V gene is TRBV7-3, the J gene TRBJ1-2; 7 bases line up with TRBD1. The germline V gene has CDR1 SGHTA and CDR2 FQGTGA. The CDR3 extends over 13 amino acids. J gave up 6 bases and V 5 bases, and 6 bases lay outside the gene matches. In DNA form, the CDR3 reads TGTGCCAGCAGCCCCGGGACAGATAATGGCTACACCTTC. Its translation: CASSPGTDNGYTF.

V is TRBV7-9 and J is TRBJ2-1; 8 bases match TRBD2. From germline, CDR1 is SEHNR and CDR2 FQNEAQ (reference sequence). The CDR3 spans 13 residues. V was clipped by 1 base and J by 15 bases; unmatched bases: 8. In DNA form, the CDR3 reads TGTGCCAGCAGCTTAGAAGCGGGGGTGAAGCGGTTCTTC. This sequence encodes CASSLEAGVKRFF.

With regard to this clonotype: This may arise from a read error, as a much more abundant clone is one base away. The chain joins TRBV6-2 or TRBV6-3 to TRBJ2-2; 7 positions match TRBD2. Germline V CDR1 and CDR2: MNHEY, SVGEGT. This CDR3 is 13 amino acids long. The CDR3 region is CASSPTGTGGLFF. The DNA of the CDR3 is TGTGCCAGCAGTCCAACCGGCACGGGGGGGCTGTTTTTT.

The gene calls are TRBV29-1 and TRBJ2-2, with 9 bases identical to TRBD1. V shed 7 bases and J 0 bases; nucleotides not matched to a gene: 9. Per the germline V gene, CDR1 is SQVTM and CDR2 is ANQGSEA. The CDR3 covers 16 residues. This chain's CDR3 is CSAGTGTNSNTGELFF. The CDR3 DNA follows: TGCAGCGCCGGGACAGGGACGAATTCGAACACCGGGGAGCTGTTTTTT.

The CDR3 loop reads CATSAPSGQGIETQYF. Written as DNA, the CDR3 is TGTGCCACCAGTGCCCCGTCGGGACAGGGAATAGAGACCCAGTACTTC. The V and J genes are TRBV24-1 and TRBJ2-5; 9 positions agree with TRBD1. This CDR3 contains 16 residues. Trimming cost V 5 bases and J 4 bases; bases outside gene matches: 10. Per germline, CDR1 KGHDR and CDR2 SFDVKD.

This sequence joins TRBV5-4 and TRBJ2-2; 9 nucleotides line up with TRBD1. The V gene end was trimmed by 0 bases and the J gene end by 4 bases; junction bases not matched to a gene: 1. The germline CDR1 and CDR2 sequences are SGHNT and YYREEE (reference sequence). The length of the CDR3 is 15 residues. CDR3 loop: CASSLGDRVTGELFF. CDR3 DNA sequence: TGTGCCAGCAGCTTGGGGGACAGGGTCACCGGGGAGCTGTTTTTT.

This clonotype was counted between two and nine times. The CDR3 loop reads CASSISGAFGEQYF. Written as DNA, the CDR3 is TGTGCCAGCAGCATTAGCGGCGCGTTTGGGGAGCAGTACTTC. This chain joins TRBV7-2 and TRBJ2-7; perhaps TRBD2 as D (6 bases). V gave up 5 bases and J gave up 7 bases, with 18 bases separating them. Looked up from germline, CDR1 is SGHTA and CDR2 is FQGNSA. This CDR3 spans 14 amino acids. Based on the CDR3 plus reference TRBV7-2 and TRBJ2-7, the full variable domain is GAGVSQSPSNKVTEKGKDVELRCDPISGHTALYWYRQSLGQGLEFLIYFQGNSAPDKSGLPSDRFSAERTGGSVSTLTIQRTQQEDSAVYLCASSISGAFGEQYFGPGTRLTVT.